This is a list of T cell receptor beta chains from one sample in a study of T cell repertoires in cytomegalovirus infection. These TCRs' antigens remain unknown. TCRdb reprocessed the reads with MiXCR, giving one entry per CDR3 protein. The sample contains under 300,000 distinct CDR3 sequences, about 20% of which appear only once. The sequenced sample was cultured PBMCs, obtained from culture after CMV antigen stimulation. The origin of the receptors is a human donor in good health (CMV status not recorded). Some clones in this sample may be carry-over from other donors' samples. Both conserved end residues are part of each CDR3. D genes are given only for firm matches. The size entry is marked missing in some rows and otherwise reads once, few, many or a size class.

J: TRBJ2-1; V: TRBV19; size: few; D: NA; DNA: TGTGCCAGTAGCGGGAGTGGGGTCAATGAGCAGTTCTTC; CDR3: CASSGSGVNEQFF
J: TRBJ1-5; V: TRBV7-9; size: few; D: NA; DNA: TGTGCCAGCAGCTCCGAGACTCAGCCCCAGCATTTT; CDR3: CASSSETQPQHF
J: TRBJ2-5; V: TRBV28; size: NA; D: NA; DNA: TGTGCCAGCAGTTCTGGCTTCCAAGAGACCCAGTACTTC; CDR3: CASSSGFQETQYF
J: TRBJ1-2; V: TRBV6-1; size: NA; D: NA; DNA: TGTGCCAGCAGTGAATTGTCAGCTAACTATGGCTACACCTTC; CDR3: CASSELSANYGYTF
J: TRBJ2-2; V: TRBV11-2; size: NA; D: NA; DNA: TGTGCCAGCAGCTCGATTCGGACAGTCCACGGGGAGCTGTTTTTT; CDR3: CASSSIRTVHGELFF
J: TRBJ2-3; V: TRBV2; size: NA; D: NA; DNA: TGTGCCAGCAGTGAAGTCATACCATGGGATACGCAGTATTTT; CDR3: CASSEVIPWDTQYF
J: TRBJ1-2; V: TRBV12-5; size: NA; D: NA; DNA: TGTGCTAGTGTTATGGGGCAAACCTACACCTTC; CDR3: CASVMGQTYTF
J: TRBJ2-3; V: TRBV4-1; size: few; D: NA; DNA: TGCGCCAGCAGCCAAGGGGCCTCGGGGAAGTATTTT; CDR3: CASSQGASGKYF
J: TRBJ2-1; V: TRBV7-2; size: NA; D: TRBD2; DNA: TGTGCCAGCAGCTTGGGGGGACTAGCGCTCTACAATGAGCAGTTCTTC; CDR3: CASSLGGLALYNEQFF
J: TRBJ1-1; V: TRBV7-7; size: many; D: NA; DNA: TGTGCCAGCAGCAAAGGCGTGAACACTGAAGCTTTCTTT; CDR3: CASSKGVNTEAFF
J: TRBJ1-4; V: TRBV10-3; size: few; D: NA; DNA: TGTGCCATCAGCGCGAACAGTGCAACTAATGAAAAACTGTTTTTT; CDR3: CAISANSATNEKLFF
J: TRBJ2-6; V: TRBV7-3; size: many; D: NA; DNA: TGTGCCAGCAGTTCCGGGCCTGGGGCCAACGTCCTGACTTTC; CDR3: CASSSGPGANVLTF
J: TRBJ1-3; V: TRBV6-2/TRBV6-3; size: few; D: TRBD1; DNA: TGTGCCAGCAGCCCGGACAGGGGGCATCTACATGGATCTGGAAACACCATATATTTT; CDR3: CASSPDRGHLHGSGNTIYF
J: TRBJ1-3; V: TRBV7-2; size: many; D: TRBD1; DNA: TGTGCCAGCAGCTTTGTCGGGACAGGGGGAGGAAACACCATATATTTT; CDR3: CASSFVGTGGGNTIYF
J: TRBJ2-7; V: TRBV20-1; size: NA; D: TRBD1; DNA: TGCAGTGCTAGAGATCGCACAGGGGGCGTGGGGGAGCAGTACTTC; CDR3: CSARDRTGGVGEQYF
J: TRBJ2-1; V: TRBV15; size: NA; D: NA; DNA: TGTGCCACCAGCAGAGGGTATAGTGAGCAGTTCTTC; CDR3: CATSRGYSEQFF
J: TRBJ2-1; V: TRBV19; size: NA; D: NA; DNA: TGTGCCAGTAGTATGCGGGCACAACACAATGAGCAGTTCTTC; CDR3: CASSMRAQHNEQFF
J: TRBJ2-3; V: TRBV7-2; size: many; D: TRBD2; DNA: TGTGCCAGCAGCCCCAGACTAGCGGGAGGGCAGGGAGATACGCAGTATTTT; CDR3: CASSPRLAGGQGDTQYF
J: TRBJ1-1; V: TRBV12-3/TRBV12-4; size: many; D: NA; DNA: TGTGCCAGCAGTTTTCAAGGCAGGGTCACTGAAGCTTTCTTT; CDR3: CASSFQGRVTEAFF
J: TRBJ2-7; V: TRBV19; size: few; D: TRBD1; DNA: TGTGCCAGTAGAATCTCCGGGACAGGGGACGAGCAGTACTTC; CDR3: CASRISGTGDEQYF
J: TRBJ2-3; V: TRBV10-1; size: NA; D: NA; DNA: TGCGCCAGCAGTGCCTGGACAGTTACAGATACGCAGTATTTT; CDR3: CASSAWTVTDTQYF
J: TRBJ2-7; V: TRBV7-2; size: many; D: TRBD2; DNA: TGTGCCAGCAGTCAAGGTAGCGGGGGGACGGTCGAGCAGTACTTC; CDR3: CASSQGSGGTVEQYF
J: TRBJ2-1; V: TRBV4-1; size: few; D: NA; DNA: TGCGCCAGCAGCCAAGAGGCTAGTGGCGCGAATGAGCAGTTCTTC; CDR3: CASSQEASGANEQFF
J: TRBJ1-4; V: TRBV7-9; size: many; D: NA; DNA: TGTGCCAGCAGCCCCTGGACAGAAAGTAATGAAAAACTGTTTTTT; CDR3: CASSPWTESNEKLFF
J: TRBJ1-2; V: TRBV4-1; size: few; D: NA; DNA: TGCGCCAGCAGCCAAGATTTGGGTGGCTACACCTTC; CDR3: CASSQDLGGYTF
J: TRBJ1-4; V: TRBV7-9; size: few; D: NA; DNA: TGTGCCAGCAGCTGGATACAGGGCGCTAATGAAAAACTGTTTTTT; CDR3: CASSWIQGANEKLFF
J: TRBJ2-2; V: TRBV7-3; size: NA; D: NA; DNA: TGTGCCAGCAGCTCTGGGGTAACCGGGGAGCTGTTTTTT; CDR3: CASSSGVTGELFF